A single sample is the source of the 10 T cell receptor gamma chains below, sequenced in a study of gamma-delta T cells after stem cell transplantation. TCRdb used CATT to re-call clones from the RT-PCR reads. The table shows about 5,000 gamma-chain clones, with 15% to 25% occurring only once. Sequencing was done on a sample of gamma-delta T cells. The source of these receptors is a human donor. It is not recorded whose cells these are; they may come from a transplant donor.

DNA for the CDR3: TGTGCCACCTGGGAGGGGGCCTATTATAAGAAACTCTTT. The encoded protein is CATWEGAYYKKLF. The genes are TRGV4 and TRGJ1 or TRGJ2. This CDR3 region has 13 residues. Germline CDR1 reads EGSTGY; CDR2 reads YDSYTSSV. V lost 4 bases to trimming and J lost 4 bases; unmatched junction nucleotides: 7.

V and J are TRGV3 and TRGJ1 or TRGJ2. Germline CDR1 is VTNTFY and CDR2 is YDVSTARD (reference sequence). Losses at the gene ends were 0 bases for V and 2 bases for J; bases not matched to a gene: 7. There are 15 residues in the CDR3. In nucleotides, the CDR3 is TGTGCCACCTGGGACAGGGGATACTATTATTATAAGAAACTCTTT. This codes for CATWDRGYYYYKKLF.

Concerning this clone itself: One base away lies a much larger clone, so this may be a sequencing read error. The J gene is TRGJ1 or TRGJ2, the V gene TRGV8. Trimming at V came to 4 bases and at J to 3 bases, leaving 3 bases not matched to a gene. Germline V gene lookup returns CDR1 VENAVY and CDR2 YDSYNSRV. The CDR3 spans 12 residues. CDR3: CATWETYYKKLF. The CDR3 coding sequence is TGTGCCACCTGGGAGACTTATTATAAGAAACTCTTT.

This clone was detected only a few times. This chain joins TRGV9 and TRGJ1 or TRGJ2. The V and J ends lost 1 base and 2 bases, in that order; junction bases with no gene match: 2. The V gene's germline CDR1 is GITISATS and CDR2 ISYDGTV (reference sequence). CDR3 length equals 13 residues. CDR3 nucleotides: TGTGCCTTGTGGGAGGTTTATTATTATAAGAAACTCTTT. Protein sequence: CALWEVYYYKKLF.

The chain is built from TRGV2 and TRGJP2. CDR3 length equals 16 residues. CDR1 is EGSNGY and CDR2 is YDSYNSKV in the germline V gene. With 0 bases clipped from V and 2 bases from J, the junction kept 6 bases outside the gene matches. CDR3 sequence (DNA): TGTGCCACCTGGGACGGGGGGCCCAGTAGTGATTGGATCAAGACGTTT. Protein product: CATWDGGPSSDWIKTF.

This clone turned up a few times. The rearrangement joins TRGV9 to TRGJ1 or TRGJ2. Trimming took 5 bases from V and 1 from J; bases not matched to a gene: 8. CDR1 and CDR2 (germline): GITISATS, ISYDGTV (reference sequence). The length of the CDR3 is 14 residues. This CDR3 is CALWVRGNYYKKLF. The CDR3 DNA sequence: TGTGCCTTGTGGGTCAGGGGAAATTATTATAAGAAACTCTTT.

This clone is categorized as medium-sized. The V and J genes are TRGV9 and TRGJ1 or TRGJ2. V shed 4 bases, J shed 3 bases, and the junction held 3 bases outside the gene matches. The CDR3 is 12 amino acids. The germline CDR1 and CDR2 sequences are GITISATS and ISYDGTV (reference sequence). CDR3 sequence: CALWEPYYKKLF. Here the CDR3 DNA reads TGTGCCTTGTGGGAACCTTATTATAAGAAACTCTTT.

A note on this clone: Given a much more abundant clone one base away, this may be a read error. The identical CDR3 is also encoded by other nucleotide sequences in the sample. The chain is built from TRGV2 and TRGJ1 or TRGJ2. CDR3 length: 12 residues. V dropped 0 bases and J dropped 7; count of bases not matched to a gene: 3. Germline values: CDR1 EGSNGY, CDR2 YDSYNSKV. CDR3 region: CATWDGQYKKLF. The CDR3 bases are TGTGCCACCTGGGACGGGCAGTATAAGAAACTCTTT.

Comment on this clone: At one boundary the junction diverges from the germline segment, which might be a read error. The gene calls are TRGV9 and TRGJ1 or TRGJ2. Germline V gene data show CDR1 as GITISATS and CDR2 as ISYDGTV (reference sequence). The CDR3 runs to 11 residues. The CDR3 bases are TGTGCCTGGTGGGAAGAATATAAGAAACTATTT. Its translation: CAWWEEYKKLF.

On this clone: One base away lies a much larger clone, so this may be a sequencing read error. The V call is TRGV2, the J call TRGJ1 or TRGJ2. The CDR3 loop spans 12 amino acids. V trimming: 0 bases; J trimming: 5 bases; junction bases outside the gene matches: 1. Germline-derived CDR1 and CDR2 are EGSNGY and YDSYNSKV. CDR3 protein: CATWDGDYKKLF. In DNA, the CDR3 is TGTGCCACCTGGGACGGGGATTATAAGAAACTCTTT.